One sample yielded the 30 T cell receptor beta chains listed below, sequenced in a study of CD8 T cells in ankylosing spondylitis (dated by TCRdb to the late 2010s). Their cognate antigens are unknown. What the authors observed across the whole study: Blood from ankylosing spondylitis patients appeared to be characterized by a TCR beta motif composed of about 8 highly homologous amino acid variants.

The library came from 5' RACE. This sample was sequenced with an Illumina HiSeq 2500. TCRdb ran its own pipeline on the public reads, namely fastp trimming at Q25 and MiXCR clone calling, and kept in-frame beta chains. Identical CDR3 proteins give one entry, which carries the most common genes and DNA. The sample profile shows approximately 500,000 distinct CDR3 sequences; 10% to 15% of them were found once. Under 7.5% of the sample is in the top ten clones. Sequences were obtained from blood, either unsorted or a sorted T cell fraction (not recorded which). Every receptor here comes from a male donor with ankylosing spondylitis.

This clonotype was seen a single time. This rearrangement joins TRBV5-1 to TRBJ2-3; 13 bases align to TRBD2. Germline CDR1 is SGHRS and CDR2 is YFSETQ. V lost 5 bases and J lost 6; bases outside the gene matches: 9. The CDR3 covers 16 residues. The CDR3: CASRDTSGRALDTQYF. The CDR3 nucleotides read TGCGCCAGCAGGGATACTAGCGGGAGGGCCCTCGATACGCAGTATTTT.

This clonotype has at least ten counts. The chain is built from TRBV29-1 and TRBJ2-5; D not resolved. There are 17 residues in the CDR3. Germline V gives CDR1 SQVTM, CDR2 ANQGSEA. Trimming left V 5 bases short and J 5 bases short, with 27 bases between. The CDR3 loop reads CSVSPTDPLVWGETQYF. The CDR3 DNA is TGCAGCGTTTCCCCCACAGACCCCTTGGTGTGGGGTGAGACCCAGTACTTC.

The chain links TRBV6-2 or TRBV6-3 to TRBJ2-3; D remains ambiguous. Germline V gives CDR1 MNHEY, CDR2 SVGEGT. CDR3 length equals 13 residues. The ends were cut back, 10 bases at V and 0 bases at J, with 11 bases in the middle. CDR3 coding DNA: TGTGCCACCAATCAGGACAGCACAGATACGCAGTATTTT. Residues: CATNQDSTDTQYF.

This clonotype has just a few counts. The chain employs TRBV18 and TRBJ2-7, with D unclear. Germline CDR1 KGHSH, CDR2 LQKENI. CDR3 length: 13 residues. V dropped 3 bases and J dropped 4 bases, with 10 bases sitting between them. CDR3 bases: TGTGCCAGCTCACCCTCGCTGGAATACGAGCAGTACTTC. Translating gives CASSPSLEYEQYF. Full variable domain (remainder filled in from reference TRBV18 and TRBJ2-7): NAGVMQNPRHLVRRRGQEARLRCSPMKGHSHVYWYRQLPEEGLKFMVYLQKENIIDESGMPKERFSAEFPKEGPSILRIQQVVRGDSAAYFCASSPSLEYEQYFGPGTRLTVT.

The gene calls are TRBV5-4 and TRBJ2-5, with 11 positions matching TRBD1. CDR1 SGHNT and CDR2 YYREEE come from the germline V gene (reference sequence). The CDR3 extends over 15 amino acids. Trimming at V came to 3 bases and at J to 0 bases, leaving 1 base not matched to a gene. CDR3 region: CASSWDRGYQETQYF. DNA of the CDR3: TGTGCCAGCAGCTGGGACAGGGGGTACCAAGAGACCCAGTACTTC.

The chain recombines TRBV5-5 with TRBJ2-3; D call uncertain. V lost 2 bases to trimming and J lost 2 bases, with 12 bases between them. The germline gives CDR1 SGHKS, CDR2 YYEKEE (reference sequence). CDR3 size: 15 residues. CDR3 coding DNA: TGTGCCAGCAGCTTCCGGCAAGGGCACACAGATACGCAGTATTTT. Protein sequence: CASSFRQGHTDTQYF.

Ten or more counts support this clonotype. This chain links TRBV7-9 with TRBJ2-1; TRBD2 agrees at 8 bases. Trimming at V came to 5 bases and at J to 5 bases, leaving 5 bases not matched to a gene. CDR1 is SEHNR and CDR2 is FQNEAQ in the germline V gene (reference sequence). The CDR3 runs 14 residues. CDR3: CASSVLADNNEQFF. CDR3 nucleotides: TGTGCCAGCAGCGTACTAGCGGACAACAATGAGCAGTTCTTC.

The table lists this clonotype with a few counts. The chain carries TRBV10-3 and TRBJ2-7; D unclear. Germline CDR1 ENHRY, CDR2 SYGVKD. The CDR3 covers 15 residues. Trimming left V 0 bases short and J 7 bases short, with 16 bases between. CDR3 nucleotides: TGTGCCATCAGTGAGTCCGAAGCCGCCTGGATTGAGCAGTACGTC. Protein product: CAISESEAAWIEQYV.

The rearrangement uses TRBV20-1 and TRBJ1-5; D is unresolved. Germline CDR1 DFQATT, CDR2 SNEGSKA (reference sequence). The CDR3 consists of 12 residues. The V end lost 0 bases, the J end lost 7 bases, and 7 bases lay between the germline ends. The CDR3 sequence: CSAREGGQPQHF. In DNA, the CDR3 is TGCAGTGCTAGAGAAGGAGGACAGCCCCAGCATTTT.

This clonotype came up a few times. The chain links TRBV12-3 or TRBV12-4 to TRBJ1-3, with D maybe TRBD1 (6 bases). Trimming took 5 bases from V and 1 from J, leaving 9 bases between them. The CDR3 is 14 amino acids. CDR3 DNA: TGTGCCAGCAGTGGACAGCTGTCTGGAAACACCATATATTTT. The encoded protein is CASSGQLSGNTIYF.

V and J are TRBV5-6 and TRBJ2-6; 7 nucleotides agree with TRBD2. The V gene end was trimmed by 2 bases and the J gene end by 0 bases; junction bases not matched to a gene: 5. The CDR3 covers 17 residues. Germline-derived CDR1 and CDR2 are SGHDT and YYEEEE. The CDR3 loop is CASSFGGNPSGANVLTF. In DNA form, the CDR3 reads TGTGCCAGCAGCTTCGGGGGGAATCCCTCTGGGGCCAACGTCCTGACTTTC.

DNA for the CDR3: TGTGCCACCAGCAGAGATCCTGGAGAGAGCTATGGCTACACCTTC. This sequence encodes CATSRDPGESYGYTF. The rearrangement links TRBV15 to TRBJ1-2; unclear D gene. This CDR3 contains 15 residues. CDR1 is LNHNV, CDR2 YYDKDF, per germline (reference sequence). The V end lost 0 bases, the J end lost 4 bases, and 12 bases lay between the germline ends. Together with reference TRBV15 and TRBJ1-2, the CDR3 gives the full variable domain: DAMVIQNPRYQVTQFGKPVTLSCSQTLNHNVMYWYQQKSSQAPKLLFHYYDKDFNNEADTPDNFQSRRPNTSFCFLDIRSPGLGDTAMYLCATSRDPGESYGYTFGSGTRLTVV.

The genes are TRBV28 and TRBJ2-3; tentative D call: TRBD2 (5 bases). Trimming cost V 1 base and J 5 bases, with 13 bases left between them. Germline CDR1 is MDHEN and CDR2 is SYDVKM. This CDR3 is built from 15 residues. The CDR3 DNA reads as TGTGCCAGCAGTTTATTAGCGTACAATCAAGATACGCAGTATTTT. Protein product: CASSLLAYNQDTQYF.

Many counts were recorded for this clonotype. The chain combines TRBV12-3 or TRBV12-4 with TRBJ2-1; 9 bases are a match to TRBD1. V lost 3 bases to trimming and J lost 9 bases; unmatched junction nucleotides: 6. This CDR3 spans 14 amino acids. The CDR3 region has the DNA TGTGCCAGCAGTTTTTTTGGACAGGGGTTTGAGCAGTTCTTC. Translating gives CASSFFGQGFEQFF.

About this clonotype: This clone may be a read error of a much larger clone one base away. The chain employs TRBV20-1 and TRBJ2-5, with 7 bases matching TRBD1. The CDR3 is made up of 13 amino acids. Germline assignment: CDR1 DFQATT and CDR2 SNEGSKA (reference sequence). This chain's CDR3 is CSARGDRKESQYF. The CDR3 DNA reads as TGCAGTGCTAGAGGGGACAGAAAAGAGTCCCAGTACTTC.

This clonotype was seen more than once but under ten times. The chain uses TRBV4-1 and TRBJ2-3, with 16 bases aligning to TRBD2. The CDR3 runs 18 residues. V lost 3 bases and J lost 6; bases outside the gene matches: 9. Per the germline V gene, CDR1 is MGHRA and CDR2 is YSYEKL. CDR3 residues: CASSHVRPGLAGGDTQYF. DNA of the CDR3: TGCGCCAGCAGCCACGTCAGGCCGGGACTAGCGGGAGGGGATACGCAGTATTTT.

This clonotype was detected a few times. This chain connects TRBV28 to TRBJ1-5, with 8 bases identical to TRBD1. Per germline, CDR1 MDHEN and CDR2 SYDVKM. The CDR3 runs 18 residues. The junction had 16 bases not matched to a gene; V was cut back by 6 bases and J by 3 bases. Written as DNA, the CDR3 is TGTGCCAGCAGCCCACCAACCTATCGACAGGGGATCAATCAGCCCCAGCATTTT. Translation: CASSPPTYRQGINQPQHF. The full variable domain, rest sourced from reference TRBV28 and TRBJ1-5, is DVKVTQSSRYLVKRTGEKVFLECVQDMDHENMFWYRQDPGLGLRLIYFSYDVKMKEKGDIPEGYSVSREKKERFSLILESASTNQTSMYLCASSPPTYRQGINQPQHFGDGTRLSIL.

The table lists this clonotype with a few counts. The chain carries TRBV11-2 and TRBJ1-4; the match to TRBD1 covers 7 bases. This CDR3 contains 15 residues. Per germline, CDR1 SGHAT and CDR2 FQNNGV. V was clipped by 1 base and J by 4 bases; unmatched bases: 3. CDR3 in amino acids: CASSLGDSFNEKLFF. CDR3 bases: TGTGCCAGCAGCTTAGGGGACAGTTTTAATGAAAAACTGTTTTTT. Full variable domain (missing parts from reference TRBV11-2 and TRBJ1-4): EAGVAQSPRYKIIEKRQSVAFWCNPISGHATLYWYQQILGQGPKLLIQFQNNGVVDDSQLPKDRFSAERLKGVDSTLKIQPAKLEDSAVYLCASSLGDSFNEKLFFGSGTQLSVL.

The chain couples TRBV5-6 to TRBJ1-1; D gene ambiguous. V lost 3 bases, J lost 4 bases, and 13 bases lay in between. The CDR3 consists of 14 residues. Looked up from germline, CDR1 is SGHDT and CDR2 is YYEEEE. CDR3 nucleotides: TGTGCCAGCAGCTGGATGGGGTCGGGCACTGAAGCTTTCTTT. This codes for CASSWMGSGTEAFF.

This chain's CDR3 is CSARDSGRGYEQYF. As DNA, the CDR3 is TGCAGTGCTAGAGATAGCGGCAGGGGGTACGAGCAGTACTTC. The J gene is TRBJ2-7, the V gene TRBV20-1, with D possibly matching TRBD1 (7 bases). Trimming left V 0 bases short and J 4 bases short, with 13 bases between. This CDR3 is built from 14 residues. Germline V gene data show CDR1 as DFQATT and CDR2 as SNEGSKA (reference sequence).

This chain uses TRBV18 with TRBJ2-3; the match to TRBD1 covers 8 bases. The trim removed 3 bases at V and 0 bases at J, leaving 2 bases unmatched. Germline CDR1 KGHSH, CDR2 LQKENI. This CDR3 region has 15 residues. CDR3 sequence: CASSPTGASTDTQYF. The CDR3 nucleotides are TGTGCCAGCTCACCGACAGGGGCTAGCACAGATACGCAGTATTTT.

This clonotype appeared a few times. The rearrangement joins TRBV7-8 to TRBJ2-5; TRBD1 or TRBD2 may be the D gene (6 bases each). The CDR3 consists of 13 residues. With 5 bases removed from V and 7 bases from J, the gap between germline ends came to 14 bases. Looked up from germline, CDR1 is SGHVS and CDR2 is FQNEAQ. The CDR3 nucleotides read TGTGCCAGCAGCCCAAGGGGGGATGGGACCCAGTACTTC. Translating gives CASSPRGDGTQYF. The whole variable domain, filled in from reference TRBV7-8 and TRBJ2-5, reads GAGVSQSPRYKVAKRGQDVALRCDPISGHVSLFWYQQALGQGPEFLTYFQNEAQLDKSGLPSDRFFAERPEGSVSTLKIQRTQQEDSAVYLCASSPRGDGTQYFGPGTRLLVL.

The chain links TRBV2 to TRBJ2-7; unclear D gene. V was cut by 3 bases and J by 1 base, with 10 bases left in between. CDR1 SNHLY and CDR2 FYNNEI come from the germline V gene. This CDR3 contains 14 residues. The CDR3 nucleotides are TGTGCCAGCAGTGACCAAGGGTTTTCCTACGAGCAGTACGTC. Translation: CASSDQGFSYEQYV.

V gene TRBV4-1 combines with J gene TRBJ2-2; tentatively, D is TRBD1 or TRBD2 (5 bases each). The germline CDR1 and CDR2 sequences are MGHRA and YSYEKL. CDR3 length equals 18 residues. Deletions cut 3 bases from V and 5 bases from J, with 22 bases between. The CDR3 DNA follows: TGCGCCAGCAGCCAGGCATCAGGGTGGGCAGGCGGGACCGGGGAGCTGTTTTTT. Translated, it gives CASSQASGWAGGTGELFF.

This clonotype appeared many times. The rearrangement uses TRBV12-3 or TRBV12-4 and TRBJ2-1; perhaps D is TRBD1 or TRBD2 (5 bases each). The CDR3 is made up of 14 amino acids. V was trimmed by 7 bases and J by 0 bases, leaving 10 bases between them. CDR3 protein: CASNRGGSYNEQFF. Here the CDR3 DNA reads TGTGCCAGCAATCGGGGCGGCTCCTACAATGAGCAGTTCTTC.

This clonotype was seen only a few times. This rearrangement joins TRBV3-1 to TRBJ2-2; D gene unclear. This CDR3 is built from 15 residues. CDR1 and CDR2 from the germline V gene are LGHDT and YNNKEL (reference sequence). Trimming removed 1 base from V and 1 base from J, with 7 bases in between. As DNA, the CDR3 is TGTGCCAGCAGCCAAGGAGTAGTGAACACCGGGGAGCTGTTTTTT. As protein: CASSQGVVNTGELFF.

CDR3 in DNA: TGTGCCAGCAGCATAAGGGCGACCGGGGAGCTGTTTTTT. Its protein product is CASSIRATGELFF. J is TRBJ2-2 and V is TRBV14; D is uncertain. V dropped 5 bases and J dropped 5 bases, with 9 bases sitting between them. The CDR3 loop spans 13 amino acids. Germline CDR1 reads SGHDN; CDR2 reads FVKESK.

This clonotype was counted between two and nine times. This rearrangement joins TRBV7-2 to TRBJ1-5; D gene unclear. The CDR3 covers 14 residues. Germline V lookup: CDR1 SGHTA, CDR2 FQGNSA. Trimming took off 5 bases at V and 4 bases at J, with 12 bases between the two ends. The DNA for the CDR3 is TGTGCCAGCAGCCGCCGAACTGAAAATCAGCCCCAGCATTTT. Translated: CASSRRTENQPQHF. Together with reference TRBV7-2 and TRBJ1-5, the CDR3 gives the full variable domain: GAGVSQSPSNKVTEKGKDVELRCDPISGHTALYWYRQSLGQGLEFLIYFQGNSAPDKSGLPSDRFSAERTGGSVSTLTIQRTQQEDSAVYLCASSRRTENQPQHFGDGTRLSIL.

This clonotype was counted only a few times. This chain joins TRBV20-1 and TRBJ2-1; 8 bases are shared with TRBD2. The CDR3 contains 16 residues. The trim removed 0 bases at V and 5 bases at J, leaving 9 bases unmatched. Germline CDR1 is DFQATT and CDR2 is SNEGSKA (reference sequence). This CDR3 reads CSARDLEAGGHNEQFF. DNA of the CDR3: TGCAGTGCTAGAGATCTTGAGGCGGGAGGACACAATGAGCAGTTCTTC.

This clonotype was observed a few times. The CDR3 DNA follows: TGTGCCAGCAGCCAAGGGACAGGGGGCTTCAACGAGCAGTACTTC. It translates to CASSQGTGGFNEQYF. The V and J genes are TRBV3-1 and TRBJ2-7; 11 bases agree with TRBD1. With V trimmed by 1 base and J by 5 bases, 4 bases remained unmatched. CDR1 and CDR2 from the germline V gene are LGHDT and YNNKEL (reference sequence). The CDR3 spans 15 residues.